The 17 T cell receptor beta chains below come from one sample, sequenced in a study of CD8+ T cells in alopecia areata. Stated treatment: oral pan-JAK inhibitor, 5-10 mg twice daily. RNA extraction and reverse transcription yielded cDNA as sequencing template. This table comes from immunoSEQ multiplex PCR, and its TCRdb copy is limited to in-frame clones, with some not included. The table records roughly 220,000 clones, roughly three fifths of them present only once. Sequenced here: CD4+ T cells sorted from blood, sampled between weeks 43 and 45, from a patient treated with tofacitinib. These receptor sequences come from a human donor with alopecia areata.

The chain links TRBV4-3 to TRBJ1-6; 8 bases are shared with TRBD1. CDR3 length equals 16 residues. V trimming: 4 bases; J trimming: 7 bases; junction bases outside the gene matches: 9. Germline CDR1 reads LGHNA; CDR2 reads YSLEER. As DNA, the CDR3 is TGCGCCAGCAGCCGATCGACAGGGGTAGAAAATTCACCCCTCCACTTT. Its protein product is CASSRSTGVENSPLHF.

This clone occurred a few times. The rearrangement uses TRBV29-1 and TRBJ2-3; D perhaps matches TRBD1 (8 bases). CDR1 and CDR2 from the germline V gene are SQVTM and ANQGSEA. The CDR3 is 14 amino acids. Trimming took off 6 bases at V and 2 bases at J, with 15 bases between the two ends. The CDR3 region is CSVRTGTNTDTQYF. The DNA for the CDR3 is TGCAGCGTCAGGACAGGGACTAACACAGATACGCAGTATTTT.

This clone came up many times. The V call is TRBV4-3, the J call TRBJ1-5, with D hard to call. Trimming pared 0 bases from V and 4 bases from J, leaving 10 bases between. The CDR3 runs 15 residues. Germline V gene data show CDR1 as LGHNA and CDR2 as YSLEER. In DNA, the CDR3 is TGCGCCAGCAGCCAAGATTTATCCCCAAATCAGCCCCAGCATTTT. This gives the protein CASSQDLSPNQPQHF.

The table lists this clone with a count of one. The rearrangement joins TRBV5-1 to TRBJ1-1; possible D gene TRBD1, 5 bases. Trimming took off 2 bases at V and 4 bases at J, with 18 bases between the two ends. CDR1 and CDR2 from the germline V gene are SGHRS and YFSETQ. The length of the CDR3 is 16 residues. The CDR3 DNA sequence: TGCGCCAGCAGCTTTCCGGGAACACCCGGGGGCACTGAAGCTTTCTTT. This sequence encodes CASSFPGTPGGTEAFF.

CDR3 in amino acids: CASSLGQHQETQYF. DNA for the CDR3: TGTGCCAGCAGCCTGGGGCAGCACCAAGAGACCCAGTACTTC. The chain has TRBV5-6 and TRBJ2-5; a weak D match, TRBD1 (5 bases). Germline values: CDR1 SGHDT, CDR2 YYEEEE. Trimming left V 4 bases short and J 0 bases short, with 10 bases between. This CDR3 is 14 amino acids long.

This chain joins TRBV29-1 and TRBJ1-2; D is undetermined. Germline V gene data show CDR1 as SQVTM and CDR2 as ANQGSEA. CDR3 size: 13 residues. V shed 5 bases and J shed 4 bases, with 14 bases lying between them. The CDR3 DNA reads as TGCAGCGTTCGTCCCCGTGGCAGCTATGGCTACACCTTC. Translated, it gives CSVRPRGSYGYTF.

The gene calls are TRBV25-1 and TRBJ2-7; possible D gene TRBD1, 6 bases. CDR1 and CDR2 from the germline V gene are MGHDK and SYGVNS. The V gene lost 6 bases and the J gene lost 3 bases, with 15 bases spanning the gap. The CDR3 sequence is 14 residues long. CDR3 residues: CASSPEQGRYEQYF. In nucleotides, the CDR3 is TGTGCCAGCAGCCCGGAACAGGGCCGCTACGAGCAGTACTTC.

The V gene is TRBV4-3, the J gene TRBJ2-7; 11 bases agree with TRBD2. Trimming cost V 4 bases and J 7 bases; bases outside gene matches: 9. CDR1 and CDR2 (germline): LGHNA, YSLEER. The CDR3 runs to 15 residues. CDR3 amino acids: CASSLSGGASREQYF. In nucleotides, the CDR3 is TGCGCCAGCAGCCTTAGCGGGGGGGCCTCGCGGGAGCAGTACTTC.

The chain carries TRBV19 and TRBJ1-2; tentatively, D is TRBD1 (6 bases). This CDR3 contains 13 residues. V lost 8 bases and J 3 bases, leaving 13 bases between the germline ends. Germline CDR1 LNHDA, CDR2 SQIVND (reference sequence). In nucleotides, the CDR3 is TGTGCCAGTTCCCGACAGGCCGACTATGGCTACACCTTC. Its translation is CASSRQADYGYTF. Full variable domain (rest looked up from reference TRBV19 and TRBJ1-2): DGGITQSPKYLFRKEGQNVTLSCEQNLNHDAMYWYRQDPGQGLRLIYYSQIVNDFQKGDIAEGYSVSREKKESFPLTVTSAQKNPTAFYLCASSRQADYGYTFGSGTRLTVV.

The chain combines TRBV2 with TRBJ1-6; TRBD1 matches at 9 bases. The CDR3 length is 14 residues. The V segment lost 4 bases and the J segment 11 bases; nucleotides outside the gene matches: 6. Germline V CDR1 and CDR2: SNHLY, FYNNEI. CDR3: CASSVGDRDTPLHF. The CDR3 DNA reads TGTGCCAGCAGTGTTGGGGACAGGGATACACCCCTCCACTTT.

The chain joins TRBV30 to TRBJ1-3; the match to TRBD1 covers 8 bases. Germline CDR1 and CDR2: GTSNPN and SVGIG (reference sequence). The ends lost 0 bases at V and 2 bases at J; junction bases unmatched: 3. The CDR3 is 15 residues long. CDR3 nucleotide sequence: TGTGCCTGGAGTGTTCAGGGGGCGACTGGAAACACCATATATTTT. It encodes CAWSVQGATGNTIYF.

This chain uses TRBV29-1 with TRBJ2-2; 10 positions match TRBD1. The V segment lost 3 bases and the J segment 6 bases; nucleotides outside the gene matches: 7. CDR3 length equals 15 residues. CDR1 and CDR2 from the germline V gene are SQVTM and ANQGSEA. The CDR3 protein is CSVDLGQGMPGELFF. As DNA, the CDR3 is TGCAGCGTTGATCTGGGACAGGGGATGCCCGGGGAGCTGTTTTTT.

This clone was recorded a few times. CDR3 coding DNA: TGTGCCATCAGCGAGGGGACAGGGGGAGAAGCTTTCTTT. Its translation is CAISEGTGGEAFF. The chain joins TRBV10-3 to TRBJ1-1, with TRBD1 matching over 11 bases. Germline-derived CDR1 and CDR2 are ENHRY and SYGVKD. Unmatched junction bases numbered 5, after V lost 6 bases and J lost 8 bases. This CDR3 has 13 amino acids.

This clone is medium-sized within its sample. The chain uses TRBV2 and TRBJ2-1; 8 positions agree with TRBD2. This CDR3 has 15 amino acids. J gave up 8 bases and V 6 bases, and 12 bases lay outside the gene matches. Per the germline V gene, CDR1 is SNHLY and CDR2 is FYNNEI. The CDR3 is CASRPLAGGGDEQFF. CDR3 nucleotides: TGTGCCAGCAGACCTTTGGCGGGGGGCGGAGATGAGCAGTTCTTC. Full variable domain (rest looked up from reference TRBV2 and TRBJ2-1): EPEVTQTPSHQVTQMGQEVILRCVPISNHLYFYWYRQILGQKVEFLVSFYNNEISEKSEIFDDQFSVERPDGSNFTLKIRSTKLEDSAMYFCASRPLAGGGDEQFFGPGTRLTVL.

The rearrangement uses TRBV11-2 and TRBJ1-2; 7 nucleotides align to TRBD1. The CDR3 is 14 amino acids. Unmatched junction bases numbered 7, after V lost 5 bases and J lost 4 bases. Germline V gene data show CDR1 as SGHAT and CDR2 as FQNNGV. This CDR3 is CASSMQGGIYGYTF. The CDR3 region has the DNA TGTGCCAGCAGCATGCAGGGGGGGATCTATGGCTACACCTTC.

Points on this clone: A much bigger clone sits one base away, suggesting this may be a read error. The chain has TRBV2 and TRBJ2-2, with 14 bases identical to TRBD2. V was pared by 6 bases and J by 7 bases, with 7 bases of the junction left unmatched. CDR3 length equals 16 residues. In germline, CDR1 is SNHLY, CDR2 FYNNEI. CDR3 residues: CASRPGLAGGGGELFF. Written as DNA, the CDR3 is TGTGCCAGCAGACCAGGACTAGCGGGGGGAGGCGGGGAGCTGTTTTTT.

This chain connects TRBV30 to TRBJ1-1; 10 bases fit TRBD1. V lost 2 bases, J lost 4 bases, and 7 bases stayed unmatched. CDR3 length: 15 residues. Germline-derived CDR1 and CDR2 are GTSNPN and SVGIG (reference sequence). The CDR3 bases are TGTGCCTGGAGTCAACCGGACAGGGGGGGCACTGAAGCTTTCTTT. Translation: CAWSQPDRGGTEAFF.